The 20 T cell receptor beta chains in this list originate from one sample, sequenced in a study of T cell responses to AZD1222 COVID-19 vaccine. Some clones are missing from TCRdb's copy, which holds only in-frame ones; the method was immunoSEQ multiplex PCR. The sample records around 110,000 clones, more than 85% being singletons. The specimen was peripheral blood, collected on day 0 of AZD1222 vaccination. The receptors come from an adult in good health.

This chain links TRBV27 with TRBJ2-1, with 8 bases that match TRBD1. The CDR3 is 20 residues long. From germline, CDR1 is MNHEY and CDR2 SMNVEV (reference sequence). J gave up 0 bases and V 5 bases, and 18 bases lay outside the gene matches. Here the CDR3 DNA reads TGTGCCAGCAGTAGATCGATTACGCTACACAGGGGGAGCTCCTACAATGAGCAGTTCTTC. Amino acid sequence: CASSRSITLHRGSSYNEQFF.

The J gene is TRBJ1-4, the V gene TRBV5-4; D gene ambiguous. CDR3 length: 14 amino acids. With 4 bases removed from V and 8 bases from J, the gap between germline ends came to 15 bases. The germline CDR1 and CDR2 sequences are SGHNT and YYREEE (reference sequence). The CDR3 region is CASSPNSLSEKLFF. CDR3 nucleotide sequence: TGTGCCAGCAGCCCCAACAGTCTTAGCGAAAAACTGTTTTTT. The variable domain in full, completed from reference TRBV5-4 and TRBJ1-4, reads ETGVTQSPTHLIKTRGQQVTLRCSSQSGHNTVSWYQQALGQGPQFIFQYYREEENGRGNFPPRFSGLQFPNYSSELNVNALELDDSALYLCASSPNSLSEKLFFGSGTQLSVL.

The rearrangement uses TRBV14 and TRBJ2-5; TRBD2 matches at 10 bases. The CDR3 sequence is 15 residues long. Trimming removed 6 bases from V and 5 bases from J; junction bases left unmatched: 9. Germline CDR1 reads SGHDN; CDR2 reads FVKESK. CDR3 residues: CASRPASGSGETQYF. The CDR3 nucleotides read TGTGCCAGCAGACCAGCTAGCGGGAGTGGGGAGACCCAGTACTTC.

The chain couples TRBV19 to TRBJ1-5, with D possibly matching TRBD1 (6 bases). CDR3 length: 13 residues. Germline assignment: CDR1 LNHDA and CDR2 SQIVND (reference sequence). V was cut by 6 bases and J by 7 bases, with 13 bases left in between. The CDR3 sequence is CASRLNREQPQHF. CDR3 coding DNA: TGTGCCAGTAGATTGAACAGGGAGCAGCCCCAGCATTTT.

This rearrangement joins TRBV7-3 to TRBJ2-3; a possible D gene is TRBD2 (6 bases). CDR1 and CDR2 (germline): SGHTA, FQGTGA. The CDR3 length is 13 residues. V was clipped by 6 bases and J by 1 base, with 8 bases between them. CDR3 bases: TGTGCCAGCAGACTAGCACGCACAGATACGCAGTATTTT. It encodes CASRLARTDTQYF.

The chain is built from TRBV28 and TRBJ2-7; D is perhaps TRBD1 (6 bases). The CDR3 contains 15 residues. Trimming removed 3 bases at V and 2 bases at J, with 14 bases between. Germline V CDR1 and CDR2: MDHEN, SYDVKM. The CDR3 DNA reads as TGTGCCAGCAGTTTCTTGGGGGCCAAGACCTACGAGCAGTACTTC. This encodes CASSFLGAKTYEQYF.

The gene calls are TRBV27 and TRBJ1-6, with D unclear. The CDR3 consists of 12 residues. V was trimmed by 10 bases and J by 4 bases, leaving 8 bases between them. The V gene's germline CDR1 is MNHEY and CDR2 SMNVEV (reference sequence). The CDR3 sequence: CAIGSYNSPLHF. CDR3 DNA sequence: TGTGCCATTGGCAGTTATAATTCACCCCTCCACTTT.

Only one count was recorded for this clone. The CDR3 sequence is CASSQDGETQYF. CDR3 in DNA: TGTGCCAGCAGCCAAGATGGGGAGACCCAGTACTTC. The chain has TRBV3-1 (or the pseudogene TRBV3-2) and TRBJ2-5; D remains unclear. The CDR3 sequence is 12 residues long. Trimming shortened V by 0 bases and J by 5 bases, and 4 bases separated the two germline ends. Germline loops: CDR1 LGHDT, CDR2 YNNKEL (reference sequence).

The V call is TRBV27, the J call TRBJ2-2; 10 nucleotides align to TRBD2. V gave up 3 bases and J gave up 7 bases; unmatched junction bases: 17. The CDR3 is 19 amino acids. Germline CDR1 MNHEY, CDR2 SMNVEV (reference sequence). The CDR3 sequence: CASSLRTSGIGWGIGELFF. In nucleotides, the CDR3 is TGTGCCAGCAGTTTGCGCACTAGCGGGATTGGATGGGGGATCGGGGAGCTGTTTTTT.

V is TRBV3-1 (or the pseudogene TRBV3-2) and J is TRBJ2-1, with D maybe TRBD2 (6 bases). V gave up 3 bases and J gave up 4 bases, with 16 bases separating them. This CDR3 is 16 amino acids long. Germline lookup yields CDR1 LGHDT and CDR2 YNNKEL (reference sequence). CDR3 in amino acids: CASSHRSGGYYNEQFF. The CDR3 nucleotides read TGTGCCAGCAGCCATAGGAGCGGAGGGTATTACAATGAGCAGTTCTTC.

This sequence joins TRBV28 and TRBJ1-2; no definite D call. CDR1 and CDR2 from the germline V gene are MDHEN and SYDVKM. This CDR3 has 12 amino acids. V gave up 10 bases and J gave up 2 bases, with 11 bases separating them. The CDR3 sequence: CATSRLNYGYTF. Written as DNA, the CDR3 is TGTGCCACCTCGAGATTAAACTATGGCTACACCTTC.

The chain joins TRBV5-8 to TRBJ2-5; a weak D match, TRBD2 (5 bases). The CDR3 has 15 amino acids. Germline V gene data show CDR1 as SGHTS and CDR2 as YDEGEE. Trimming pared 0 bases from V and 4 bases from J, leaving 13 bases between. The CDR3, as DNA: TGTGCCAGCAGCTTGGGAGGGATTGGAGGAGAGACCCAGTACTTC. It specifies CASSLGGIGGETQYF.

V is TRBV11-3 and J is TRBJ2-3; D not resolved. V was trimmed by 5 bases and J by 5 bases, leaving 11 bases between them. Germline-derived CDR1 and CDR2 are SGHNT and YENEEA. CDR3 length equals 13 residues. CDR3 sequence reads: CASSPEWGDTQYF. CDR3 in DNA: TGTGCCAGCAGCCCAGAGTGGGGAGATACGCAGTATTTT.

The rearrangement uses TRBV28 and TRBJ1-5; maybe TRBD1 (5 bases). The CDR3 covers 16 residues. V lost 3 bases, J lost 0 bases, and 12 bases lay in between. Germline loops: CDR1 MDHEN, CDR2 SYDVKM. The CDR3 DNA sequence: TGTGCCAGCAGTTTCCTCGACAGAATTAGCAATCAGCCCCAGCATTTT. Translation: CASSFLDRISNQPQHF.

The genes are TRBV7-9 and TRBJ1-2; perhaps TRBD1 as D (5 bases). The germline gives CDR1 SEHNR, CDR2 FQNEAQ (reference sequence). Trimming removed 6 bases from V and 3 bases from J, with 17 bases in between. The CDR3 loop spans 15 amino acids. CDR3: CASRYGQGAHYGYTF. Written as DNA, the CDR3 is TGTGCCAGCAGATACGGGCAGGGAGCCCACTATGGCTACACCTTC.

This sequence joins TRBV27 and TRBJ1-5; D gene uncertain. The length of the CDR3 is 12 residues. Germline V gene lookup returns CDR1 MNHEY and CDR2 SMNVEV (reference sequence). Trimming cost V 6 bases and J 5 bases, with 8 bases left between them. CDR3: CASSFQDQPQHF. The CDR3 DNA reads TGTGCCAGCAGCTTTCAGGATCAGCCCCAGCATTTT.

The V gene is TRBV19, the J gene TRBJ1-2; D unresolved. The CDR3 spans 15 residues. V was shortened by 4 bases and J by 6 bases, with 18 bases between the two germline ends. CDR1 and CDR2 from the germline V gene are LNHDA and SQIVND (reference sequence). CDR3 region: CASSTLGPQAHGYTF. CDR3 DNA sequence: TGTGCCAGTAGTACCCTAGGGCCCCAGGCCCATGGCTACACCTTC. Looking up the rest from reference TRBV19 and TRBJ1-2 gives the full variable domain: DGGITQSPKYLFRKEGQNVTLSCEQNLNHDAMYWYRQDPGQGLRLIYYSQIVNDFQKGDIAEGYSVSREKKESFPLTVTSAQKNPTAFYLCASSTLGPQAHGYTFGSGTRLTVV.

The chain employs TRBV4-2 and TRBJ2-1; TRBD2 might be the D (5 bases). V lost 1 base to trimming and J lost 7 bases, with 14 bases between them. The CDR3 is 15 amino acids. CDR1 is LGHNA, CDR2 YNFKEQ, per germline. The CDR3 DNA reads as TGTGCCAGCAGCCAAGGAGCGGTCCAAAGTAATGAGCAGTTCTTC. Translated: CASSQGAVQSNEQFF.

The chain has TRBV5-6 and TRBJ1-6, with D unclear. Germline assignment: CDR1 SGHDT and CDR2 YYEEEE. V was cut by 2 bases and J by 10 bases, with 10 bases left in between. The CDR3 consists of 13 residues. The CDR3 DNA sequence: TGTGCCAGCAGCTTACAAGGTTACTCACCCCTCCACTTT. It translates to CASSLQGYSPLHF.

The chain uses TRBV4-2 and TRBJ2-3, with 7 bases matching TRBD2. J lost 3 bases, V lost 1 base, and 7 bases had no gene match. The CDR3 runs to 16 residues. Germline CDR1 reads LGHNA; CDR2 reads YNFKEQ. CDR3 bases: TGTGCCAGCAGCCAAGTGGCGGGGGTCGGAACAGATACGCAGTATTTT. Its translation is CASSQVAGVGTDTQYF.